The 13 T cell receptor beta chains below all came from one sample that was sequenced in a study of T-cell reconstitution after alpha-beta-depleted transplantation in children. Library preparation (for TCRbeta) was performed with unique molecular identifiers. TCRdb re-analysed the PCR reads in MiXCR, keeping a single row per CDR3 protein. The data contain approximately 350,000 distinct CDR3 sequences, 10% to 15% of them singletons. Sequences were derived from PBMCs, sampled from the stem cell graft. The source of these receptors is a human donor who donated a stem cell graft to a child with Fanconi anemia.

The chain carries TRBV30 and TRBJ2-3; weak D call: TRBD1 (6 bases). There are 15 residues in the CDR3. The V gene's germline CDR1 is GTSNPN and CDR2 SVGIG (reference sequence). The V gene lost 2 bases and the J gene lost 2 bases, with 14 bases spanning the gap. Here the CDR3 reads CAWSRPGHITDTQYF. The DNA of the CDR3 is TGTGCCTGGAGTAGACCGGGACACATCACAGATACGCAGTATTTT.

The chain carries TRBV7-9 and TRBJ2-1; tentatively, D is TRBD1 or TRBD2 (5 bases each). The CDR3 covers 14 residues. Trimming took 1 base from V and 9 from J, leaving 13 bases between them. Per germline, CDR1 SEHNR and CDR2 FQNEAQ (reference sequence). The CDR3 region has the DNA TGTGCCAGCAGCTTAGAAGCAGGGACCGTTGAGCAGTTCTTC. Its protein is CASSLEAGTVEQFF.

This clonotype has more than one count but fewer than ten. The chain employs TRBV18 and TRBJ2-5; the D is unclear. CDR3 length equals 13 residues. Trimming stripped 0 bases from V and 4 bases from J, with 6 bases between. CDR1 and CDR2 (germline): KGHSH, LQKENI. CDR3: CASSPPAVETQYF. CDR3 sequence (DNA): TGTGCCAGCTCACCACCGGCGGTAGAGACCCAGTACTTC. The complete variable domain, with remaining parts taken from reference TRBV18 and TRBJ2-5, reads NAGVMQNPRHLVRRRGQEARLRCSPMKGHSHVYWYRQLPEEGLKFMVYLQKENIIDESGMPKERFSAEFPKEGPSILRIQQVVRGDSAAYFCASSPPAVETQYFGPGTRLLVL.

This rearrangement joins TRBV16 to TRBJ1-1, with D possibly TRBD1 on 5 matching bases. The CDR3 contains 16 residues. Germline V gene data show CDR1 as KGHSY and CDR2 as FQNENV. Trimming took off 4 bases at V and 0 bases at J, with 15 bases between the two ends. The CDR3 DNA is TGTGCCAGCAGCCTAATCGACAGAACCTTGAACACTGAAGCTTTCTTT. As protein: CASSLIDRTLNTEAFF.

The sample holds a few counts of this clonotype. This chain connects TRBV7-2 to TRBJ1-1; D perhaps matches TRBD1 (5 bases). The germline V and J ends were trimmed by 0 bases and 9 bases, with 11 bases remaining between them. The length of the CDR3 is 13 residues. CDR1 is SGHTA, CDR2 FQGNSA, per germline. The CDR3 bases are TGTGCCAGCAGCTTAGCCGGGACCGGCAAAGCTTTCTTT. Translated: CASSLAGTGKAFF. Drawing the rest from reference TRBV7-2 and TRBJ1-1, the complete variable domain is GAGVSQSPSNKVTEKGKDVELRCDPISGHTALYWYRQSLGQGLEFLIYFQGNSAPDKSGLPSDRFSAERTGGSVSTLTIQRTQQEDSAVYLCASSLAGTGKAFFGQGTRLTVV.

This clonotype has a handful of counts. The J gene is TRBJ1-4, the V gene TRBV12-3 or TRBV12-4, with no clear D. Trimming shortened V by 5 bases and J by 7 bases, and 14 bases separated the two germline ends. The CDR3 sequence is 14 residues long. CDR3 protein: CASSPTKGSEKLFF. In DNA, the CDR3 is TGTGCCAGCAGTCCCACCAAGGGAAGTGAAAAACTGTTTTTT.

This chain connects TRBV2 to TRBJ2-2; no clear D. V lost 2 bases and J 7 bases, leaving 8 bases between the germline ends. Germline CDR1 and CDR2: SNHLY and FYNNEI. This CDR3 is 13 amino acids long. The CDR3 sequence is CASSELENGELFF. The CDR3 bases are TGTGCCAGCAGTGAATTGGAAAACGGGGAGCTGTTTTTT. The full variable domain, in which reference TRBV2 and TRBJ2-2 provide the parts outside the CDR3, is EPEVTQTPSHQVTQMGQEVILRCVPISNHLYFYWYRQILGQKVEFLVSFYNNEISEKSEIFDDQFSVERPDGSNFTLKIRSTKLEDSAMYFCASSELENGELFFGEGSRLTVL.

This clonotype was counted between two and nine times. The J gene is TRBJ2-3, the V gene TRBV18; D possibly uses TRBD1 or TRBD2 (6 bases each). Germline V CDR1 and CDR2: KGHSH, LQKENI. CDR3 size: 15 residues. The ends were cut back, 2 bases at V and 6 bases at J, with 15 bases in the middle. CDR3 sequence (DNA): TGTGCCAGCTCACCATGGGGGGCAGCCGATGATACGCAGTATTTT. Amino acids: CASSPWGAADDTQYF.

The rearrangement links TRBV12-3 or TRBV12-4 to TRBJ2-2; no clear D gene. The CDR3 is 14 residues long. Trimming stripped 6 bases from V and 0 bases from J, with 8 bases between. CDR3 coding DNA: TGTGCCAGCAGCCGACCAACGAACACCGGGGAGCTGTTTTTT. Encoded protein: CASSRPTNTGELFF.

The DNA of the CDR3 is TGTGCCAGCAGTTGGGACTTTGATAGCAATCAGCCCCAGCATTTT. Encoded protein: CASSWDFDSNQPQHF. This chain joins TRBV28 and TRBJ1-5, with D tentatively TRBD1 (5 bases). Germline values: CDR1 MDHEN, CDR2 SYDVKM. V gave up 4 bases and J gave up 0 bases, with 10 bases separating them. There are 15 residues in the CDR3.

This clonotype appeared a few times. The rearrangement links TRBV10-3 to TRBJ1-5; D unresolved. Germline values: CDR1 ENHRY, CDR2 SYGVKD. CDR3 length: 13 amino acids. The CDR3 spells CASRDYSNQPQHF. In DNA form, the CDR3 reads TGTGCTTCAAGGGATTATAGCAATCAGCCCCAGCATTTT.

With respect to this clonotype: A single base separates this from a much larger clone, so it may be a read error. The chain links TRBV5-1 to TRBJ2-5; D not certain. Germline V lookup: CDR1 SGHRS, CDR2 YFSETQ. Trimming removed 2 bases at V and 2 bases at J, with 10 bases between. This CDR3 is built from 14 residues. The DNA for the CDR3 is TGCGCCAGCAGCTTAAGACCGCATCAAGAGACCCAGTACTTC. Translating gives CASSLRPHQETQYF. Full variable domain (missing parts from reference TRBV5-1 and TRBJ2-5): KAGVTQTPRYLIKTRGQQVTLSCSPISGHRSVSWYQQTPGQGLQFLFEYFSETQRNKGNFPGRFSGRQFSNSRSEMNVSTLELGDSALYLCASSLRPHQETQYFGPGTRLLVL.

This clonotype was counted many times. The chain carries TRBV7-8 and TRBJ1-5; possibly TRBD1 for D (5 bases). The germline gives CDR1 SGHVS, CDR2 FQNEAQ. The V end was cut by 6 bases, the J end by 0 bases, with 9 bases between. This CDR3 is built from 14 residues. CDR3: CASSDSNSNQPQHF. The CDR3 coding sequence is TGTGCCAGCAGTGACAGCAATAGCAATCAGCCCCAGCATTTT.